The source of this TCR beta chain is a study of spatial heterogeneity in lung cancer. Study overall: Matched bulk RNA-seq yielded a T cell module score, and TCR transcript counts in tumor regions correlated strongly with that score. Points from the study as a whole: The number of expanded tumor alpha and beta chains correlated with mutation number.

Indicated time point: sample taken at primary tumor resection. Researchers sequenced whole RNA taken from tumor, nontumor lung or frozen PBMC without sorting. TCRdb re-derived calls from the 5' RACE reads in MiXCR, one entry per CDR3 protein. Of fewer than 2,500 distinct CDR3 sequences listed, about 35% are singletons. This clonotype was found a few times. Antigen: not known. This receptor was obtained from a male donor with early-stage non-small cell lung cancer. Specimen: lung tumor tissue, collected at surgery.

The CDR3 sequence: CASSYGRGELFF. The DNA of the CDR3 is TGTGCCAGCAGTTACGGGCGCGGAGAGCTGTTTTTT. The chain has TRBV6-5 and TRBJ2-2; D gene unclear. V lost 2 bases to trimming and J lost 11 bases, with 9 bases between them. The CDR3 consists of 12 residues. From germline, CDR1 is MNHEY and CDR2 SVGAGI.